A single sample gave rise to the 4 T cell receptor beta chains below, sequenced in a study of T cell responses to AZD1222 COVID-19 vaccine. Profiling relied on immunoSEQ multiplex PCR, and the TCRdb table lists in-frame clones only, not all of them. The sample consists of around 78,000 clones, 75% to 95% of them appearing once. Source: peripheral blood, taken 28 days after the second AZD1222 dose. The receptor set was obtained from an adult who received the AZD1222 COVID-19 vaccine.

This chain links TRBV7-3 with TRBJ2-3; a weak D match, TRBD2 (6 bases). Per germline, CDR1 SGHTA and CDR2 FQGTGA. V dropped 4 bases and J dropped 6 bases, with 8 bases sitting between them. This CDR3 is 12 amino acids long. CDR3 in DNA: TGTGCCAGCAGCTCAGGAGGGGATACGCAGTATTTT. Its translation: CASSSGGDTQYF.

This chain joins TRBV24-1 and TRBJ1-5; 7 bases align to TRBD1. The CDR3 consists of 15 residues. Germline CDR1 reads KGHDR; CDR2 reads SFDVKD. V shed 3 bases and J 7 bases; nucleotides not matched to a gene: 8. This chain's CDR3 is CATSDPGQGGQPQHF. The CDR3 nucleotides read TGTGCCACCAGTGATCCTGGGCAGGGGGGACAGCCCCAGCATTTT.

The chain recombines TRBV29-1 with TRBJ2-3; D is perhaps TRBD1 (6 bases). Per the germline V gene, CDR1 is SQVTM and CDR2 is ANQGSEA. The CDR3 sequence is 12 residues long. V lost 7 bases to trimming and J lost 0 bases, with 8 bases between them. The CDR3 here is CSGTASTDTQYF. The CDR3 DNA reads TGCAGCGGGACAGCTAGCACAGATACGCAGTATTTT.

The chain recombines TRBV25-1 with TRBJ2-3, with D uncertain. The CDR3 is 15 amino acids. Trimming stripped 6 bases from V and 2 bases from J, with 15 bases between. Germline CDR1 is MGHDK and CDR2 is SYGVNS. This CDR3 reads CASSPKSWDTDTQYF. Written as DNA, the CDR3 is TGTGCCAGCAGCCCGAAGAGTTGGGACACAGATACGCAGTATTTT.